This TCR beta chain originates from a study of T cell responses to AZD1222 COVID-19 vaccine. Note on this clone: Its antigen is unidentified.

Study conclusions and caveats: Possibly, clonal diversity was underestimated; donors were largely white British and included more females. In the spike-specific TCR repertoire, nearly half reportedly target unmutated variant regions. In all cases, repertoires were sampled only after the peak T cell response.

The CDR3 sequence is 15 residues long. The junction had 3 bases not matched to a gene; V was cut back by 2 bases and J by 4 bases. Germline-derived CDR1 and CDR2 are SGHNT and YYREEE (reference sequence). Sequenced by immunoSEQ multiplex PCR; TCRdb stores in-frame clones only, minus some. Here the sample spans approximately 140,000 clones, approximately 92% being singletons. This chain joins TRBV5-4 and TRBJ2-1, with 10 bases that match TRBD2. This receptor was obtained from an adult who received the AZD1222 COVID-19 vaccine. Sequencing used peripheral blood, obtained 28 days after the second AZD1222 dose. CDR3 sequence reads: CASSFTSGVYNEQFF. CDR3 DNA: TGTGCCAGCAGCTTCACTAGCGGGGTTTACAATGAGCAGTTCTTC. Supplemented by reference TRBV5-4 and TRBJ2-1, the full variable domain reads ETGVTQSPTHLIKTRGQQVTLRCSSQSGHNTVSWYQQALGQGPQFIFQYYREEENGRGNFPPRFSGLQFPNYSSELNVNALELDDSALYLCASSFTSGVYNEQFFGPGTRLTVL.